The rows below give T cell receptor beta chains drawn from one sample of a study of T-cell reconstitution after alpha-beta-depleted transplantation in children. From the PCR reads, TCRdb called clonotypes with MiXCR, one entry per CDR3 protein. This sample yields about 200,000 distinct CDR3 sequences, of which less than 15% are seen a single time; roughly 13% belongs to the top ten. The specimen was PBMCs from the stem cell graft donor, collected from the stem cell graft. The receptors were gathered from a human donor who donated a stem cell graft to a child with acute lymphoblastic leukemia. The conserved cysteine and the conserved F or W are not part of the CDR3 here. The order of the fields is clone size, V gene, CDR3 protein. The listing skips clone size in some rows; elsewhere it reads once, few, many or a size class.

>many|TRBV12-3/TRBV12-4
ASSDTQSYEQY
>many|TRBV5-1
ASSLQVNNEQF
>medium-sized|TRBV27
ASSLLYRRELYNEQF
>many|TRBV5-1
ASSLEAGPVPEQY
>many|TRBV3-1
ASSQDLVGGPWNEQF
>-|TRBV5-1
ANSLDSGSGDTEAF
>many|TRBV20-1
SARPPGGHGDTQY
>-|TRBV20-1
SAGSGVPYEQY
>-|TRBV18
ASSPLRSQGENTEAF
>few|TRBV4-2
ASSQDYERVTEAF
>many|TRBV29-1
SVNTGGGGQNIQY
>-|TRBV20-1
SAEPRTRNYNEQF
>many|TRBV12-3/TRBV12-4
ASSPSGRESGEQY
>many|TRBV5-1
ASSLELVLAGPGELF
>many|TRBV12-3/TRBV12-4
ASGPGGGYT
>-|TRBV18
ASSPERLTADTTGELF
>-|TRBV7-9
ASSSTGFLEQY
>many|TRBV5-5
ASSFQSIAGAEQF
>many|TRBV7-9
ASSLRDRGAGGYT
>few|TRBV5-1
ASSLGLLGEQF
>many|TRBV4-1
ASSYGQGGSYEQY
>-|TRBV20-1
SAADLFSTDTQY
>once|TRBV5-1
ASSFRTENTEAY
>few|TRBV3-1
ASTGGGYEQY
>many|TRBV5-1
ASSFDRGRGDTQY
>many|TRBV5-1
ASSLATAGANTEAF
>many|TRBV3-1
ASSLLWMNTEAF
>few|TRBV5-6
ASSLGGSLLDTEAF
>few|TRBV19
ASNNVGGRGGSYNEQF
>-|TRBV4-2
ASSPGPQGGLRSYEQY
>few|TRBV4-1
ASSPSRELAGYNEQF
>many|TRBV7-9
ASSLPIPAGYGYT
>-|TRBV7-8
ASNQGAGQVNEKLF
>many|TRBV6-5
ASSTGNSIWQPQH
>many|TRBV10-3
AISESQVLGNEQF
>many|TRBV5-6
ASSLGYPTDTQY
>few|TRBV5-1
ASSLIDTYEQF
>many|TRBV10-3
AISESGGRGGTEAF
>-|TRBV20-1
SARDFGRSVDNEQF
>-|TRBV7-8
ASSLEILGGGETQY
>once|TRBV20-1
SAGQGSPLH
>many|TRBV12-3/TRBV12-4
ASSVAGTAYRGADTQY
>many|TRBV20-1
SATSGREYNEQF
>many|TRBV12-3/TRBV12-4
ASSRTGVRGYT
>few|TRBV29-1
SGGDRVSNLH
>many|TRBV7-9
ASSQGSGYEQY